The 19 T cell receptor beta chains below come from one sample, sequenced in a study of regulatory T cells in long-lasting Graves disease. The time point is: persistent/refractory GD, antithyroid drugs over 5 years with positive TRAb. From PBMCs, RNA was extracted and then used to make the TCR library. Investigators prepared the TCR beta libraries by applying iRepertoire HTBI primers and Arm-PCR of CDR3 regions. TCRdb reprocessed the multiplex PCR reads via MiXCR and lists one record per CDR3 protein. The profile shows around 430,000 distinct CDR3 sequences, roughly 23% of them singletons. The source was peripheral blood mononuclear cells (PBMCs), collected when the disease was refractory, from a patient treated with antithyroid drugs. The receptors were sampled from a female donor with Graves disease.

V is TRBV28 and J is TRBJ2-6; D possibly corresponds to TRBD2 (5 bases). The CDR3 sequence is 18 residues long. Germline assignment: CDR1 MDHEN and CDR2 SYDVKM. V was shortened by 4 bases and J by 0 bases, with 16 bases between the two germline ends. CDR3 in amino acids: CASSWRQPYFSGANVLTF. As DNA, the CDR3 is TGTGCCAGCAGTTGGAGGCAGCCGTACTTCTCTGGGGCCAACGTCCTGACTTTC.

The CDR3 protein is CASSTPGQGDSPLHF. The CDR3 bases are TGTGCCAGCAGCACCCCGGGACAGGGAGATTCACCCCTCCACTTT. The rearrangement uses TRBV5-6 and TRBJ1-6, with 9 bases lining up with TRBD1. Trimming removed 4 bases from V and 8 bases from J; junction bases left unmatched: 7. The CDR3 has 15 amino acids. Looked up from germline, CDR1 is SGHDT and CDR2 is YYEEEE.

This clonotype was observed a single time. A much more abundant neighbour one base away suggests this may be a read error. The CDR3 DNA reads as TGTGCCAGCTCACCACCGGGGGACACTGAAGCTCTCTTT. This codes for CASSPPGDTEALF. This chain joins TRBV6-2 or TRBV6-3 and TRBJ1-1, with a tentative D call TRBD1 (6 bases). CDR1 MNHEY and CDR2 SVGEGT come from the germline V gene. The CDR3 covers 13 residues.

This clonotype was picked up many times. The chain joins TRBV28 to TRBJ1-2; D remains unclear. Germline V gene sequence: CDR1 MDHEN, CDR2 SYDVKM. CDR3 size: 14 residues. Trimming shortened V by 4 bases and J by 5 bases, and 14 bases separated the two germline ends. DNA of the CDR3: TGTGCCAGCAGTTCACCGCCGGCCGAATATGGCTACACCTTC. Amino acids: CASSSPPAEYGYTF.

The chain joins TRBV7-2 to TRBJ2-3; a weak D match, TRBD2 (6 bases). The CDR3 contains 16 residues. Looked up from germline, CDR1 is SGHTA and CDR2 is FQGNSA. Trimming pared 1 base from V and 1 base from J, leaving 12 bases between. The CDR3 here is CASSLGAGFGTDTQYF. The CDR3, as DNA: TGTGCCAGCAGCTTAGGGGCGGGGTTCGGCACAGATACGCAGTATTTT.

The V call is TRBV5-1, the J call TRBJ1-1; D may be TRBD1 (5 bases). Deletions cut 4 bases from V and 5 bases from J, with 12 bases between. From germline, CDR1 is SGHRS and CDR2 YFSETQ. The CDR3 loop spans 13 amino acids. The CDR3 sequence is CASSMGTGTEAFF. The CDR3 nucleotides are TGCGCCAGCAGCATGGGGACGGGGACTGAAGCTTTCTTT.

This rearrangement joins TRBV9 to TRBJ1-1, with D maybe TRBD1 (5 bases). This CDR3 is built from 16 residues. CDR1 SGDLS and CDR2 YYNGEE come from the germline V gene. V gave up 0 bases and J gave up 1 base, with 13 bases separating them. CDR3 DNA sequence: TGTGCCAGCAGCGTAGGGATTGGGGGATCGAACACTGAAGCTTTCTTT. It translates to CASSVGIGGSNTEAFF.

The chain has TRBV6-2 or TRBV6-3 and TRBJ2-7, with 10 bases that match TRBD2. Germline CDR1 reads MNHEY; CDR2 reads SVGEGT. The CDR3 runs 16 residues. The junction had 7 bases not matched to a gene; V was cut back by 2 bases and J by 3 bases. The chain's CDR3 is CASSYNPSGGFYEQYF. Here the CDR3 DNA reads TGTGCCAGCAGTTACAATCCTAGCGGGGGATTCTACGAGCAGTACTTC.

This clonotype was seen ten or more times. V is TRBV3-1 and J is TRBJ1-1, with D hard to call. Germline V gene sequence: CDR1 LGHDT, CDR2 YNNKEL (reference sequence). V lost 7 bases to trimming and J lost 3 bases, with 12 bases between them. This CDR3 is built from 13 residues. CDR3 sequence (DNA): TGTGCCAGCACCCGTGCGGGATACACTGAAGCTTTCTTT. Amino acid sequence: CASTRAGYTEAFF.

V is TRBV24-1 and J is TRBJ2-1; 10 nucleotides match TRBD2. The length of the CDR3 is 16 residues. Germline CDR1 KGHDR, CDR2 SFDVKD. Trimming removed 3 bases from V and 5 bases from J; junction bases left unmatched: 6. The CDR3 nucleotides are TGTGCCACCAGTGATAGTGTACTAGCGGGGAACAATGAGCAGTTCTTC. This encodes CATSDSVLAGNNEQFF.

DNA for the CDR3: TGTGCCAGCAGTTTTGAGGTAGCCATATATTTT. Translating it yields CASSFEVAIYF. The chain combines TRBV12-3 or TRBV12-4 with TRBJ1-3, with D uncertain. Trimming stripped 3 bases from V and 11 bases from J, with 8 bases between. The length of the CDR3 is 11 residues.

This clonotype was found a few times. The CDR3 here is CATTSRFRVSYNSPLHF. Written as DNA, the CDR3 is TGTGCCACTACCTCAAGGTTCAGGGTCTCCTATAATTCACCCCTCCACTTT. The chain recombines TRBV27 with TRBJ1-6, with D perhaps matching TRBD1 (5 bases). The length of the CDR3 is 17 residues. V dropped 10 bases and J dropped 0 bases, with 19 bases sitting between them. Germline assignment: CDR1 MNHEY and CDR2 SMNVEV (reference sequence).

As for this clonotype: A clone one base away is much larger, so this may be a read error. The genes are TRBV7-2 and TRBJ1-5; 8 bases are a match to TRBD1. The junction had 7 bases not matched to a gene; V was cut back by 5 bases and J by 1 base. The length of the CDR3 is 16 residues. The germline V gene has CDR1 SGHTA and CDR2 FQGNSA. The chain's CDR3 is CASSLQGAGSNQPQHF. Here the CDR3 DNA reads TGTGCCAGCAGCCTTCAGGGGGCCGGGAGCAATCAGCCCCAGCATTTT.

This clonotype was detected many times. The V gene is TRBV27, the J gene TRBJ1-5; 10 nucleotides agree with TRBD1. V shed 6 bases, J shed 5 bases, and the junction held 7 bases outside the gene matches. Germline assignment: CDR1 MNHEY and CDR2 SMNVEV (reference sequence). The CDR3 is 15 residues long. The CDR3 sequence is CASSPLGQGHQPQHF. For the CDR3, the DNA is TGTGCCAGCAGCCCCCTGGGACAGGGGCATCAGCCCCAGCATTTT.

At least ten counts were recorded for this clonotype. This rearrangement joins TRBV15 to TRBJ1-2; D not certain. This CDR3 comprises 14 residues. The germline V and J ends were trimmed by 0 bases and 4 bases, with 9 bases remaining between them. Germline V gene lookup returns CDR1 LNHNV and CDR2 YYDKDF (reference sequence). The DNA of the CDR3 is TGTGCCACCAGCAGAGATCGAATGAGCTATGGCTACACCTTC. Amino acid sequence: CATSRDRMSYGYTF.

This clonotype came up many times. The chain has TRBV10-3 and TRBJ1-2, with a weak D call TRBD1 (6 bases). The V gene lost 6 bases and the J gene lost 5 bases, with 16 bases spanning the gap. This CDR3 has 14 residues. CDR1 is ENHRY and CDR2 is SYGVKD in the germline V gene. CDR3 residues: CAIRNGQTPYGYTF. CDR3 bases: TGTGCCATCAGGAACGGACAGACTCCTTATGGCTACACCTTC.

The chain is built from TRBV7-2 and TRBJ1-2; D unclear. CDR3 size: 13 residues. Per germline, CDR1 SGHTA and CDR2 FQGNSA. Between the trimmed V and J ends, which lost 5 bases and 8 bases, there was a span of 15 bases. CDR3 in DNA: TGTGCCAGCAGCCCCGGACCTCTCCTGGGCTACACCTTC. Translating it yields CASSPGPLLGYTF. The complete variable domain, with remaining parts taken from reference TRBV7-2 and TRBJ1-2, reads GAGVSQSPSNKVTEKGKDVELRCDPISGHTALYWYRQSLGQGLEFLIYFQGNSAPDKSGLPSDRFSAERTGGSVSTLTIQRTQQEDSAVYLCASSPGPLLGYTFGSGTRLTVV.

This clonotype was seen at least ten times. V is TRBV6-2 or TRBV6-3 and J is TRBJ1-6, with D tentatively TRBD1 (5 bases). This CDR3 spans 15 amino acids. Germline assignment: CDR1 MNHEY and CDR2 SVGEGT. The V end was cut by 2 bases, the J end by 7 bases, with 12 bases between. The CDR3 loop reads CASSYGDQGNSPLHF. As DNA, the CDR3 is TGTGCCAGCAGTTACGGGGACCAAGGGAATTCACCCCTCCACTTT.

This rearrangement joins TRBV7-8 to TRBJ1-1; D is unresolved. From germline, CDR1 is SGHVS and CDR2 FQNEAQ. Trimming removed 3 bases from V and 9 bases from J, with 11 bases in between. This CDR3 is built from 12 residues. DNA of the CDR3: TGTGCCAGCAGCTTGACACTCCGACAAGCTTTCTTT. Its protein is CASSLTLRQAFF.